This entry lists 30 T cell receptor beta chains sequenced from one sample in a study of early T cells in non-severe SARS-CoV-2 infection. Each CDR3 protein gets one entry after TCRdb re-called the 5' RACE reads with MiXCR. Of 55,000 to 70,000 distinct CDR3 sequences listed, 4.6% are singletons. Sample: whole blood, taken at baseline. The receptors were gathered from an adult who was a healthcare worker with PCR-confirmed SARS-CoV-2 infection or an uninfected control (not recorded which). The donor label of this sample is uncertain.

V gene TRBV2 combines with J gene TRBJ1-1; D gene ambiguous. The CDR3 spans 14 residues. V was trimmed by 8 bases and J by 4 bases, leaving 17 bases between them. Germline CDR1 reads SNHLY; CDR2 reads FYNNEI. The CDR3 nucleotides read TGTGCCAGCGCGATCGGACGGGTGGGCACTGAAGCTTTCTTT. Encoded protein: CASAIGRVGTEAFF.

The CDR3: CASSQRLKETQYF. The CDR3 DNA reads as TGCGCCAGCAGCCAACGACTGAAAGAGACCCAGTACTTC. V is TRBV5-1 and J is TRBJ2-5; the D is unclear. Trimming removed 4 bases at V and 3 bases at J, with 10 bases between. This CDR3 has 13 residues. Germline V lookup: CDR1 SGHRS, CDR2 YFSETQ.

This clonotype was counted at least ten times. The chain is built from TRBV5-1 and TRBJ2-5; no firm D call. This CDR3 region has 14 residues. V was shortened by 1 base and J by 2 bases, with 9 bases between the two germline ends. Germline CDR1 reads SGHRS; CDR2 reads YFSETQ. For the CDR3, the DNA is TGCGCCAGCAGCTTGATAAGGGCTCAAGAGACCCAGTACTTC. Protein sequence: CASSLIRAQETQYF.

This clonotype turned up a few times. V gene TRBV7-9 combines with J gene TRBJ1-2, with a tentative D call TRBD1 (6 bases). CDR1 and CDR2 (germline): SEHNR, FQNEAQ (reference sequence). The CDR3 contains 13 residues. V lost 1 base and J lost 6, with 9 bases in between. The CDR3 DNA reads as TGTGCCAGCAGCTTAGAACAGGGACATGGCTACACCTTC. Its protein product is CASSLEQGHGYTF.

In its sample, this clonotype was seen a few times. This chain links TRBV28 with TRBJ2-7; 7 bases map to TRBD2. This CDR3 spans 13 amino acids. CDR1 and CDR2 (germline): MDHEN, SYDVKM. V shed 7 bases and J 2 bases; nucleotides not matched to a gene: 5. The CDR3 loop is CASTSGETYEQYF. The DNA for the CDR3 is TGTGCCAGCACGAGCGGGGAGACCTACGAGCAGTACTTC.

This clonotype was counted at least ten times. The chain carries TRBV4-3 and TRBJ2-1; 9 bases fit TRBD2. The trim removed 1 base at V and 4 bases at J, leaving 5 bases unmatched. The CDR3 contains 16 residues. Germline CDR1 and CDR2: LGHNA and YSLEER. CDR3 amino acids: CASSQAETSGYNEQFF. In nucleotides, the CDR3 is TGCGCCAGCAGCCAAGCTGAGACTAGCGGTTACAATGAGCAGTTCTTC.

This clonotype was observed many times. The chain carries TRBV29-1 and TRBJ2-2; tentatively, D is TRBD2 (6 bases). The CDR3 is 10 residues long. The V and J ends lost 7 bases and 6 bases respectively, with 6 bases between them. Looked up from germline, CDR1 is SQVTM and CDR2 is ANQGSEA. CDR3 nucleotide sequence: TGCAGCGGGGAGGCCGGGGAGCTGTTTTTT. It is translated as CSGEAGELFF.

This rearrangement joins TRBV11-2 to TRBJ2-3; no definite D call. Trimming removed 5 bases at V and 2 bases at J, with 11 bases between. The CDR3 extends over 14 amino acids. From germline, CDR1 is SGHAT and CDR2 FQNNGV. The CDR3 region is CASSPFRTTDTQYF. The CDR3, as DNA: TGTGCCAGCAGCCCCTTTCGGACCACAGATACGCAGTATTTT.

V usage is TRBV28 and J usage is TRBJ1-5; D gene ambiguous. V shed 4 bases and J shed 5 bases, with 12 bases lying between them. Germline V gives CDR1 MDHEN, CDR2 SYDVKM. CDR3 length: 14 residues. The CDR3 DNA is TGTGCCAGCAGTTATTCTGAGGGCTATCAGCCCCAGCATTTT. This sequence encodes CASSYSEGYQPQHF.

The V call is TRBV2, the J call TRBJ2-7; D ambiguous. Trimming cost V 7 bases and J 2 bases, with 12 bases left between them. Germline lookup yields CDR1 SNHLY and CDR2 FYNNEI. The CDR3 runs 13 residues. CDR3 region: CASTGARTYEQYF. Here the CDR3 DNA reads TGTGCCAGCACGGGCGCCCGAACCTACGAGCAGTACTTC.

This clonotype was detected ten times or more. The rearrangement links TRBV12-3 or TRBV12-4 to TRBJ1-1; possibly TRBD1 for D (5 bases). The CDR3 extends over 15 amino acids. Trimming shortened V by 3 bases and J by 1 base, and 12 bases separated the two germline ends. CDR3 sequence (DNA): TGTGCCAGCAGTTTGGGCGGGACTGCGAACACTGAAGCTTTCTTT. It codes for CASSLGGTANTEAFF.

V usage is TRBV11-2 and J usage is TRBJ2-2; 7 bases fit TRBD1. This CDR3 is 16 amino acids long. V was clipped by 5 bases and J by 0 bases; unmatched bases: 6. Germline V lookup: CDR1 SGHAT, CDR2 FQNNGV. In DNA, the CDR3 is TGTGCCAGCAGCCATCGACAGGGCCCGAACACCGGGGAGCTGTTTTTT. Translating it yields CASSHRQGPNTGELFF.

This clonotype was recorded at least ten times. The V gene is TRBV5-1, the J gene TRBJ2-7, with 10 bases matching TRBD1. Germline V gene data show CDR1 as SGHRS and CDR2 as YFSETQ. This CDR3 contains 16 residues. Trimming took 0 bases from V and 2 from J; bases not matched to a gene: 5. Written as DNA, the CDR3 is TGCGCCAGCAGCTTGGACGGAGACAGGGGGCCCTACGAGCAGTACTTC. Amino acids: CASSLDGDRGPYEQYF. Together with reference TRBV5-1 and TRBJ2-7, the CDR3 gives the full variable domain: KAGVTQTPRYLIKTRGQQVTLSCSPISGHRSVSWYQQTPGQGLQFLFEYFSETQRNKGNFPGRFSGRQFSNSRSEMNVSTLELGDSALYLCASSLDGDRGPYEQYFGPGTRLTVT.

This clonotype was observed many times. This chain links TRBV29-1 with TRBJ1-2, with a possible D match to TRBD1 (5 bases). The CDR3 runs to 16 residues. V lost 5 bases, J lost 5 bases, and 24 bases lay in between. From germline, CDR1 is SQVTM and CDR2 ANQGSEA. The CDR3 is CSVTSLGRQNLYGYTF. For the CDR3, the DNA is TGCAGCGTTACCTCGCTGGGACGCCAAAATCTGTATGGCTACACCTTC.

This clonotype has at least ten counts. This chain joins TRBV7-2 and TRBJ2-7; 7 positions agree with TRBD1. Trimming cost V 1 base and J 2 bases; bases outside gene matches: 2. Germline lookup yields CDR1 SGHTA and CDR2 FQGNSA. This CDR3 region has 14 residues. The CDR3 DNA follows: TGTGCCAGCAGCTTAGGGACAGGAGCCTACGAGCAGTACTTC. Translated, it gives CASSLGTGAYEQYF.

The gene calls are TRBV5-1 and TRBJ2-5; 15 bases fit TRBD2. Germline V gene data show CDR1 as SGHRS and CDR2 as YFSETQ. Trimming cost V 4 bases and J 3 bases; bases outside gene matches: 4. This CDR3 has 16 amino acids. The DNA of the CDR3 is TGCGCCAGCAGCCAGGGACTAGCGGGGGGTGAAGAGACCCAGTACTTC. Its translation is CASSQGLAGGEETQYF.

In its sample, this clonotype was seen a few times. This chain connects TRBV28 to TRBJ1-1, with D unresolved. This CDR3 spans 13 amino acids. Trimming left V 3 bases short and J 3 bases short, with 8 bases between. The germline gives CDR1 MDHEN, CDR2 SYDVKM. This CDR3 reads CASSLTWDTEAFF. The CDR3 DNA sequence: TGTGCCAGCAGTTTGACATGGGACACTGAAGCTTTCTTT.

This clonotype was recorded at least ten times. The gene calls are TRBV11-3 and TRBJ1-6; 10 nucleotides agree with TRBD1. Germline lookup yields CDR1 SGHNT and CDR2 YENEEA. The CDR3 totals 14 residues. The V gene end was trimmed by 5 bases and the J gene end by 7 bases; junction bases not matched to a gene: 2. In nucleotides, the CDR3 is TGTGCCAGCAGCCGGACAGGGGGGAATTCACCCCTCCACTTT. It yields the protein CASSRTGGNSPLHF.

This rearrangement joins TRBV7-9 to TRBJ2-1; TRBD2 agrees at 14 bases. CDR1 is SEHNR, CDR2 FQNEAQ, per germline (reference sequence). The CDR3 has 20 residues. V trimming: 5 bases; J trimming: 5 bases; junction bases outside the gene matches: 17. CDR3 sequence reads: CASSGMGLAGAMGLDNEQFF. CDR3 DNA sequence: TGTGCCAGCAGCGGAATGGGACTAGCGGGGGCGATGGGTCTGGACAATGAGCAGTTCTTC.

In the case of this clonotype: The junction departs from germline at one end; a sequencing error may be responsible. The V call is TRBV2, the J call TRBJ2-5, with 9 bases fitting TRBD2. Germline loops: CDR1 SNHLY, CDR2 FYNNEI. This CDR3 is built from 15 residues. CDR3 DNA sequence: TGTGTCAGCAGTGGTCTAGCGGGATCCCAAGAGACCCAGTACTTC. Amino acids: CVSSGLAGSQETQYF. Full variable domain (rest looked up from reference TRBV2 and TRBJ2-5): EPEVTQTPSHQVTQMGQEVILRCVPISNHLYFYWYRQILGQKVEFLVSFYNNEISEKSEIFDDQFSVERPDGSNFTLKIRSTKLEDSAMYFCVSSGLAGSQETQYFGPGTRLLVL.

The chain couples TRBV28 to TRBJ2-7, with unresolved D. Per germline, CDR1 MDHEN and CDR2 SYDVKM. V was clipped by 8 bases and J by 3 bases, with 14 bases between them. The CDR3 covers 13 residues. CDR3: CASRPRPIYEQYF. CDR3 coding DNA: TGTGCCAGCCGTCCCCGTCCAATCTACGAGCAGTACTTC.

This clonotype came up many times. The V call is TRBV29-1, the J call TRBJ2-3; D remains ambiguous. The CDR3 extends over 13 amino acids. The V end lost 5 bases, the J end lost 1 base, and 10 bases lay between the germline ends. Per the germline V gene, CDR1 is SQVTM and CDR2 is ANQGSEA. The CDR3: CSVSPTGTDTQYF. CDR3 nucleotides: TGCAGCGTTTCCCCAACAGGCACAGATACGCAGTATTTT.

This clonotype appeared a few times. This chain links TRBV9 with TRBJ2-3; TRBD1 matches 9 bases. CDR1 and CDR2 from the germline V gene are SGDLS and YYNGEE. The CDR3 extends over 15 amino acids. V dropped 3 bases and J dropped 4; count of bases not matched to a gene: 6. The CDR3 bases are TGTGCCAGCAGCGAGTGGGGGACAGGGTCAGATACGCAGTATTTT. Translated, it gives CASSEWGTGSDTQYF.

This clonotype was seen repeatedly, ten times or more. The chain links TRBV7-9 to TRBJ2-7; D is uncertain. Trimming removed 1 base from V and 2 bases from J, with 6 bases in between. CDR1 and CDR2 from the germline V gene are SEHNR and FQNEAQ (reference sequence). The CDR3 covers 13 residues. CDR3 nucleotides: TGTGCCAGCAGCTTAGACCGAGCCTACGAGCAGTACTTC. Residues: CASSLDRAYEQYF.

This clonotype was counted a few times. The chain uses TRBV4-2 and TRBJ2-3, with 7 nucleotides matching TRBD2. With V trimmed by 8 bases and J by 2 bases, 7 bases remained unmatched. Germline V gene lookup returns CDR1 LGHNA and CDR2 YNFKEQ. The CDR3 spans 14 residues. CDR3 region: CASSAAGFTDTQYF. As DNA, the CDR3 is TGTGCCAGCTCGGCAGCGGGGTTCACAGATACGCAGTATTTT.

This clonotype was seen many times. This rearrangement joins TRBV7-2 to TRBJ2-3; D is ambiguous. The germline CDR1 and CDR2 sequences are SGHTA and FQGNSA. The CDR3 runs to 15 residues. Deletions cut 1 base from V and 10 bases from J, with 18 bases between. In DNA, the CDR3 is TGTGCCAGCAGCTTAGACTTGACACGGCCCGGATCGCAGTATTTT. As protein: CASSLDLTRPGSQYF.

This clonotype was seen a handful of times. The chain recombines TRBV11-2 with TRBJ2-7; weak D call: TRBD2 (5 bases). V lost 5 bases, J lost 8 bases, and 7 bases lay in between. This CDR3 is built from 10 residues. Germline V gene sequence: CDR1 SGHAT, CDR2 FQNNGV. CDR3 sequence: CASSEGQQYF. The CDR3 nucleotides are TGTGCCAGCAGCGAGGGCCAGCAGTACTTC.

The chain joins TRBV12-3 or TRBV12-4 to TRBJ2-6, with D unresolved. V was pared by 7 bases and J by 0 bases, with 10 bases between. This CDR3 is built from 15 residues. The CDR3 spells CASTKENSGANVLTF. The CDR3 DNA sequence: TGTGCCAGCACCAAAGAAAACTCTGGGGCCAACGTCCTGACTTTC.

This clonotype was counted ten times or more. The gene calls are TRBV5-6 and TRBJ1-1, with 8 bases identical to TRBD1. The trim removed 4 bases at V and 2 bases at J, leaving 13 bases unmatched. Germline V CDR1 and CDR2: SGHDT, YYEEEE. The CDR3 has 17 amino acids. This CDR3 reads CASSPALRGQANTEAFF. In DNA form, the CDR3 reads TGTGCCAGCAGCCCCGCGCTCAGGGGACAGGCCAACACTGAAGCTTTCTTT.

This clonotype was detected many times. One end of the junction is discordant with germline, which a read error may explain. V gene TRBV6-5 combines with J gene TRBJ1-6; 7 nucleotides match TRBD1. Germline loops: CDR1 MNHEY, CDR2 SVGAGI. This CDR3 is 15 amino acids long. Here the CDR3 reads CASSLPGQINSPPHF. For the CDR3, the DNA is TGTGCCAGCAGCCTCCCGGGACAGATTAATTCACCCCCCCACTTT.